This TCR beta chain stems from a study of blood T cells in healthy people across ages (dated by TCRdb to the mid-2010s). Turning to the overall study: In model experiments, template switching captured roughly one uniquely barcoded TCR beta cDNA molecule for every two T cells. The study analyzed two additional independent replicas of 1 million unique cDNA reads from the same blood draw for two donors, one aged 18 to 30 and one aged 80 or older. Donors of different ages were randomly distributed across sequencing lanes to avoid experimental bias. Using deep sequencing normalized with unique cDNA molecular identifiers, the study measured how TCR beta repertoire diversity changes with age. Donors were grouped into four age groups: young (average approximately 15 years), middle-aged (over 35), aged (about 59) and long-lived (approximately 82).

The library was obtained by 5' RACE. These reads were obtained on an Illumina HiSeq 2500. A second 7 to 11 cycle PCR used a sample-barcoded 5' primer and a J-beta primer mix. A unique molecular identifier was introduced onto each TCR beta cDNA molecule by a template-switch 5' adaptor carrying 12 random nucleotides. At least 2.5 million CDR3-containing paired-end reads were obtained from each sample. First-strand cDNA synthesis was performed from all RNA using the Mint cDNA synthesis kit, with priming by a TRBC-specific oligonucleotide. Following uracil-DNA glycosylase treatment, a first 18-cycle PCR with universal primers M1SS and BC2_uni_R was performed on all cDNA. As for the original processing: Normalization of each sample was performed by random selection of 1 million high-quality reads, each carrying a distinct molecular identifier. Reads with shared molecular identifiers were discarded instead of being binned into consensus sequences. MiTCR, run with a Q25 quality threshold and the strictest error-elimination algorithm, handled CDR3 identification, clonotype clustering and error correction. Lower-bound total TCR beta diversity was estimated with a nonparametric unseen species model using Euler transformation. TCRdb reran the public reads through fastp at Q25 and MiXCR, keeping productive beta chains. When rows share a CDR3 protein, they turn into one entry using the most common DNA and genes. V and J calls and clone size were set by TCRdb, not the authors. The sample records about 1.4 million distinct CDR3 sequences, roughly 60% of which are singletons. 5.5% to 8% of the sample belongs to the ten largest clones.

The donors were a few dozen Caucasian individuals from Russia, aged roughly 6 to 100 years, who were systemically healthy. Roughly 11 milliliters of peripheral blood were drawn from each donor into EDTA-treated Vacutainer tubes. Ficoll-Paque density-gradient centrifugation was used to isolate PBMCs, with at least 7 million obtained per sample. Total RNA was extracted from PBMCs with Trizol reagent, with at least 6 micrograms obtained per sample. The percentages of naive CD45RAhigh/CD27high T cells were determined by flow cytometry on a PBMC aliquot from every donor. Findings and caveats that apply to the study as a whole: Since profiling was done on bulk unsorted PBMCs, naive and antigen-experienced compartments could not be conclusively compared. Observed TCR beta diversity per million T cells fell roughly linearly with age, and a significant reduction was already apparent by age approximately 41. Total diversity estimates from one million sequenced T cells were considered lower bounds and underestimates. Observed TCR beta diversity correlated strongly with the percentage of naive T cells measured by flow cytometry. The long-lived group showed more naive CD4+ T cells, fewer expanded clones and increased TCR diversity than the aged group, suggesting age selection. Because donor CMV infection status was unknown, age-related changes in expanded clonotypes were potentially confounded.

This clonotype was observed a few times. Its target antigen remains unknown. Base qualities were left out, and no much larger clone turns up one base away. This clonotype was sampled from a man in his late teens or twenties in good health. Sequenced: blood.

The sequenced DNA: TGCAGCGTTGTGGGCGCCGGCTCGGGGGCCAACGTCCTGACTTTC. This gives the protein CSVVGAGSGANVLTF. Recombination joined TRBV29-1 with TRBJ2-6; the D segment cannot be called with confidence. The junction carries 14 bases between V and J, which are trimmed by 4 bases and 4 bases respectively. According to the germline V gene, CDR1 reads SQVTM and CDR2 reads ANQGSEA. The CDR3 measures 15 amino acids from cysteine to phenylalanine. Only the CDR3 DNA stays, 45 bases, in frame from base 1.